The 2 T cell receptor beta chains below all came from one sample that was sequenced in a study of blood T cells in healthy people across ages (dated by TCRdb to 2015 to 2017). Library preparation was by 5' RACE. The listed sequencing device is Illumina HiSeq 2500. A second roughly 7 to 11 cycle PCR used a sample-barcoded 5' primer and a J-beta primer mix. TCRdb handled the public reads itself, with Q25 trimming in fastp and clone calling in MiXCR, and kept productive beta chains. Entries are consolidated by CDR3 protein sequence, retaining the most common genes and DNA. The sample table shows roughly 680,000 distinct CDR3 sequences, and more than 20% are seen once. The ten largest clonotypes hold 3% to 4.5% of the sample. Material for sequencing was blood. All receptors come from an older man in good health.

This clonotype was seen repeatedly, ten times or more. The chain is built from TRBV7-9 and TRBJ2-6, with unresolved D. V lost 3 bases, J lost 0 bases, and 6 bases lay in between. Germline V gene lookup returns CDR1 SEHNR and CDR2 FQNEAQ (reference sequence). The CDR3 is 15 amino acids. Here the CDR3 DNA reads TGTGCCAGCAGCTTTTATGGCTCTGGGGCCAACGTCCTGACTTTC. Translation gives CASSFYGSGANVLTF.

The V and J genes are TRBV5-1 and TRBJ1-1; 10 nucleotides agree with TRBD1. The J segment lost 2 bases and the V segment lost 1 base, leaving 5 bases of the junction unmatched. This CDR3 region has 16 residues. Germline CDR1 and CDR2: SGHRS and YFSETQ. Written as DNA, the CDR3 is TGCGCCAGCAGCTTGAGGACAGGGGGTTCCAACACTGAAGCTTTCTTT. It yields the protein CASSLRTGGSNTEAFF.